This is a list of T cell receptor beta chains from one sample in a study of neoadjuvant anti-PD-1 for oral cavity cancer. Clones were sequenced by immunoSEQ multiplex PCR, and TCRdb holds only the in-frame ones, with some missing. The data hold roughly 14,000 clones, with more than 75% observed a single time. The material sequenced was PBMCs, taken after nivolumab (anti-PD-1) treatment. Source of these receptors: a person aged 40 to 85 with oral cavity squamous cell carcinoma. Each CDR3 is given with its conserved first and last residue. Size is omitted from some rows. Given values are once, few, many or a class for expanded clones.

j_call: TRBJ1-5
v_call: TRBV19
clone_size: -
cdr3_aa: CASSPPWGSGNQPQHF

j_call: TRBJ1-4
v_call: TRBV9
clone_size: few
cdr3_aa: CASSPSWGEKLFF

j_call: TRBJ1-2
v_call: TRBV4-1
clone_size: -
cdr3_aa: CASSPRGGFVGYTF

j_call: TRBJ2-5
v_call: TRBV7-2
clone_size: -
cdr3_aa: CASRTHQLAGGQETQYF

j_call: TRBJ2-5
v_call: TRBV30
clone_size: once
cdr3_aa: CAWLGRGNQETQYF

j_call: TRBJ1-5
v_call: TRBV4-1
clone_size: medium-sized
cdr3_aa: CASSQGRPGSNQPQHF

j_call: TRBJ2-7
v_call: TRBV7-6
clone_size: -
cdr3_aa: CASSFRYGQPYEQYF

j_call: TRBJ1-5
v_call: TRBV15
clone_size: -
cdr3_aa: CATSRGTGSHSNQPQHF

j_call: TRBJ1-1
v_call: TRBV19
clone_size: -
cdr3_aa: CASSISREGTEAFF

j_call: TRBJ1-1
v_call: TRBV29-1
clone_size: -
cdr3_aa: CSVEGVGAFF

j_call: TRBJ1-2
v_call: TRBV10-3
clone_size: -
cdr3_aa: CAISNRDTYGYTF

j_call: TRBJ1-4
v_call: TRBV2
clone_size: -
cdr3_aa: CASKATADEKLFF

j_call: TRBJ2-2
v_call: TRBV5-1
clone_size: once
cdr3_aa: CASSLADSANTGELFF

j_call: TRBJ2-7
v_call: TRBV9
clone_size: once
cdr3_aa: CASSPDSGEQYF

j_call: TRBJ1-2
v_call: TRBV5-1
clone_size: few
cdr3_aa: CASSLEARSNYGYTF

j_call: TRBJ2-1
v_call: TRBV29-1
clone_size: -
cdr3_aa: CSSHNNNEQFF

j_call: TRBJ2-1
v_call: TRBV7-9
clone_size: -
cdr3_aa: CASSLALAETNEQFF